A single sample is the source of the 24 T cell receptor beta chains below, sequenced in a study of vaccination and CD4 T cells after COVID-19. Noted treatment: 10-day PBMC culture with coronavirus spike peptide pools or control peptides (ViraFEST assay). With the Oncomine TCR Beta short-read assay, DNA from cultured CD4+ T cells was sequenced. TCRdb re-derived calls from the PCR reads in MiXCR, one entry per CDR3 protein. The table records around 11,000 distinct CDR3 sequences, 29% of them present only once. These receptors' antigens are unknown. Source material: cultured CD4+ T cells from blood. The receptor source for this set is a human donor with COVID-19.

This clonotype was observed a few times. The chain couples TRBV27 to TRBJ2-3; no clear D gene. V was pared by 2 bases and J by 5 bases, with 8 bases between. The CDR3 has 13 residues. Looked up from germline, CDR1 is MNHEY and CDR2 is SMNVEV (reference sequence). CDR3 sequence: CASSLTPVDTQYF. CDR3 DNA: TGTGCCAGCAGTTTAACGCCGGTAGATACGCAGTATTTT.

The rearrangement links TRBV27 to TRBJ2-3; 10 bases are a match to TRBD2. V lost 5 bases and J lost 6; bases outside the gene matches: 11. The length of the CDR3 is 16 residues. Germline V CDR1 and CDR2: MNHEY, SMNVEV (reference sequence). In nucleotides, the CDR3 is TGTGCCAGCAGTCCCGAGCAGCGGGGGGGCCGGGATACGCAGTATTTT. Translation gives CASSPEQRGGRDTQYF.

The chain links TRBV24-1 to TRBJ2-7; 7 bases are a match to TRBD1. CDR1 and CDR2 from the germline V gene are KGHDR and SFDVKD. The trim removed 0 bases at V and 2 bases at J, leaving 3 bases unmatched. The CDR3 runs to 15 residues. The DNA for the CDR3 is TGTGCCACCAGTGATTTGAGACAGGGAGCCTACGAGCAGTACTTC. Protein: CATSDLRQGAYEQYF.

V is TRBV18 and J is TRBJ2-4; D remains unclear. Germline CDR1 is KGHSH and CDR2 is LQKENI. This CDR3 is 15 amino acids long. The germline V and J ends were trimmed by 0 bases and 0 bases, with 6 bases remaining between them. CDR3 bases: TGTGCCAGCTCACCACCCTCAGTAGCCAAAAACATTCAGTACTTC. Amino acids: CASSPPSVAKNIQYF.

The chain is built from TRBV5-8 and TRBJ2-1; a possible D gene is TRBD1 (6 bases). The CDR3 is made up of 16 amino acids. V was shortened by 4 bases and J by 2 bases, with 16 bases between the two germline ends. Germline V gives CDR1 SGHTS, CDR2 YDEGEE. CDR3 coding DNA: TGTGCCAGCAGCCCATTCCGACAGGTCACCTACAATGAGCAGTTCTTC. Amino acids: CASSPFRQVTYNEQFF. Full variable domain (rest looked up from reference TRBV5-8 and TRBJ2-1): EAGVTQSPTHLIKTRGQQATLRCSPISGHTSVYWYQQALGLGLQFLLWYDEGEERNRGNFPPRFSGRQFPNYSSELNVNALELEDSALYLCASSPFRQVTYNEQFFGPGTRLTVL.

V is TRBV11-3 and J is TRBJ1-6, with 10 bases identical to TRBD1. This CDR3 comprises 15 residues. V shed 6 bases and J 7 bases; nucleotides not matched to a gene: 6. CDR1 is SGHNT and CDR2 is YENEEA in the germline V gene. The CDR3 is CASRRRDRGNSPLHF. CDR3 in DNA: TGTGCCAGCAGAAGAAGGGACAGGGGAAATTCACCCCTCCACTTT.

The chain joins TRBV19 to TRBJ2-7; 9 nucleotides agree with TRBD2. In germline, CDR1 is LNHDA, CDR2 SQIVND (reference sequence). The CDR3 sequence is 15 residues long. Losses at the gene ends were 3 bases for V and 2 bases for J; bases not matched to a gene: 5. The CDR3 reads CASSMVAGGTYEQYF. The DNA of the CDR3 is TGTGCCAGTAGTATGGTCGCGGGGGGGACCTACGAGCAGTACTTC.

Relative to its sample, this clonotype is large. This chain connects TRBV21-1 to TRBJ1-3; no DNA check was done on the table's D call, TRBD1. TRBV21-1 is a listed pseudogene. CDR3 length equals 15 residues. The CDR3 reads CASSKGGRGRNTIYF. The CDR3 bases are TGTGCCAGCAGCAAAGGGGGCAGGGGTAGAAACACCATATATTTT.

About this clonotype itself: The limits of the CDR3 on the DNA are not certain, so only TCRdb's listed CDR3 is given. V usage is TRBV10-1 and J usage is TRBJ2-2. The germline V gene has CDR1 WNHNN and CDR2 SYGVQD (reference sequence). The CDR3 is 16 amino acids in total, end residues counted. The CDR3 is CASSESRSRRPGSCFF.

The rearrangement links TRBV9 to TRBJ1-6, with D tentatively TRBD1 (5 bases). V was pared by 0 bases and J by 8 bases, with 12 bases between. Germline assignment: CDR1 SGDLS and CDR2 YYNGEE. The CDR3 totals 15 residues. The CDR3 spells CASSVGGGEDSPLHF. For the CDR3, the DNA is TGTGCCAGCAGCGTAGGTGGAGGGGAAGATTCACCCCTCCACTTT.

This chain links TRBV7-6 with TRBJ2-5; D uncertain. CDR3 size: 14 residues. Germline V gene lookup returns CDR1 SGHVS and CDR2 FNYEAQ. Trimming cost V 6 bases and J 5 bases, with 16 bases left between them. CDR3 sequence (DNA): TGTGCCAGCAGTTGGCACAGCGTTCGGGAGACCCAGTACTTC. Its translation: CASSWHSVRETQYF.

There are a few counts of this clonotype. This chain connects TRBV7-2 to TRBJ2-7; 11 bases map to TRBD2. The CDR3 totals 15 residues. V lost 4 bases to trimming and J lost 7 bases; unmatched junction nucleotides: 9. The germline gives CDR1 SGHTA, CDR2 FQGNSA. The CDR3 sequence is CASSWGTSGGGEQYF. Written as DNA, the CDR3 is TGTGCCAGCAGCTGGGGAACTAGCGGGGGAGGGGAGCAGTACTTC.

In its sample, this clonotype ranks as medium-sized. The V gene is TRBV27, the J gene TRBJ2-3, with D maybe TRBD2 (5 bases). The germline V gene encodes CDR1 MNHEY and CDR2 SMNVEV (reference sequence). The CDR3 spans 13 residues. This chain's CDR3 is CAKSRGSTDTQYF. CDR3 sequence (DNA): TGTGCGAAGTCCCGGGGAAGCACAGATACGCAGTATTTT.

The chain recombines TRBV27 with TRBJ1-3, with D unresolved. V lost 0 bases to trimming and J lost 1 base, with 4 bases between them. Germline V CDR1 and CDR2: MNHEY, SMNVEV (reference sequence). There are 14 residues in the CDR3. The DNA of the CDR3 is TGTGCCAGCAGTTTATCGTCTTCTGGAAACACCATATATTTT. Protein: CASSLSSSGNTIYF.

Relative to its sample, this clonotype is medium-sized. V and J are TRBV19 and TRBJ2-5; 11 bases align to TRBD2. Losses at the gene ends were 5 bases for V and 3 bases for J; bases not matched to a gene: 2. CDR1 and CDR2 from the germline V gene are LNHDA and SQIVND (reference sequence). The CDR3 runs 14 residues. CDR3 DNA sequence: TGTGCCAGTAGTGGGGGACTAGCGGAAGAGACCCAGTACTTC. As protein: CASSGGLAEETQYF.

The chain is built from TRBV2 and TRBJ2-7, with TRBD1 matching 7 bases. The length of the CDR3 is 15 residues. Germline V lookup: CDR1 SNHLY, CDR2 FYNNEI. With V trimmed by 4 bases and J by 5 bases, 11 bases remained unmatched. This CDR3 reads CASSVSRSGGNEQYF. The CDR3 DNA reads as TGTGCCAGCAGTGTATCGAGGTCAGGGGGTAACGAGCAGTACTTC. The full variable domain, in which reference TRBV2 and TRBJ2-7 provide the parts outside the CDR3, is EPEVTQTPSHQVTQMGQEVILRCVPISNHLYFYWYRQILGQKVEFLVSFYNNEISEKSEIFDDQFSVERPDGSNFTLKIRSTKLEDSAMYFCASSVSRSGGNEQYFGPGTRLTVT.

The J gene is TRBJ2-3, the V gene TRBV7-2; D possibly corresponds to TRBD2 (6 bases). V lost 4 bases, J lost 3 bases, and 20 bases lay in between. This CDR3 has 17 residues. Germline CDR1 and CDR2: SGHTA and FQGNSA. This chain's CDR3 is CASSSFPRLGLTDTQYF. CDR3 DNA: TGTGCCAGCAGCTCTTTCCCCCGACTAGGATTGACAGATACGCAGTATTTT.

This clonotype was counted between two and nine times. This rearrangement joins TRBV20-1 to TRBJ2-1, with a possible D match to TRBD2 (6 bases). Trimming removed 5 bases at V and 4 bases at J, with 15 bases between. The germline V gene has CDR1 DFQATT and CDR2 SNEGSKA (reference sequence). The CDR3 runs 14 residues. The CDR3 bases are TGCAGTGCTCACCCCACGACTAGTTACAATGAGCAGTTCTTC. It is translated as CSAHPTTSYNEQFF.

In this sample, this clonotype turned up a few times. The chain links TRBV19 to TRBJ1-6; no clear D. The CDR3 runs 12 residues. From germline, CDR1 is LNHDA and CDR2 SQIVND (reference sequence). V gave up 5 bases and J gave up 1 base, with 0 bases separating them. CDR3: CASSSYNSPLHF. The CDR3 DNA follows: TGTGCCAGTAGTTCCTATAATTCACCCCTCCACTTT.

The chain joins TRBV28 to TRBJ1-6; D is perhaps TRBD1 (5 bases). Trimming removed 10 bases from V and 9 bases from J, with 16 bases in between. Germline V gene data show CDR1 as MDHEN and CDR2 as SYDVKM. The CDR3 runs to 13 residues. The CDR3 here is CATTGPGSSPLHF. The CDR3, as DNA: TGTGCCACGACGGGACCCGGGAGTTCACCCCTCCACTTT.

By proportion, this clonotype is medium-sized. This chain links TRBV7-2 with TRBJ2-7; the match to TRBD2 covers 8 bases. The CDR3 consists of 15 residues. Germline loops: CDR1 SGHTA, CDR2 FQGNSA. Trimming took 1 base from V and 4 from J; bases not matched to a gene: 6. CDR3 DNA: TGTGCCAGCAGCTTAGGCGGGGGGTTAAGGTACGAGCAGTACTTC. Amino acids: CASSLGGGLRYEQYF.

This clonotype was found a few times. The chain has TRBV7-8 and TRBJ1-2, with 9 positions matching TRBD1. CDR1 is SGHVS and CDR2 is FQNEAQ in the germline V gene. The J segment lost 4 bases and the V segment lost 5 bases, leaving 11 bases of the junction unmatched. The CDR3 has 16 amino acids. CDR3 protein: CASSSITTGGSYGYTF. CDR3 nucleotides: TGTGCCAGCAGCAGTATAACGACAGGGGGGAGCTATGGCTACACCTTC.

The chain joins TRBV27 to TRBJ2-5; the D is unclear. CDR1 and CDR2 (germline): MNHEY, SMNVEV (reference sequence). V dropped 6 bases and J dropped 4 bases, with 18 bases sitting between them. The CDR3 sequence is 15 residues long. CDR3 sequence: CASSRSVAALETQYF. The CDR3 bases are TGTGCCAGCAGCCGGTCGGTCGCAGCTCTAGAGACCCAGTACTTC.

This clonotype was seen a few times. The gene calls are TRBV7-3 and TRBJ1-1; 8 bases are a match to TRBD1. Trimming took 5 bases from V and 6 from J; bases not matched to a gene: 8. In germline, CDR1 is SGHTA, CDR2 FQGTGA. The CDR3 consists of 14 residues. The CDR3 is CASSPTGAVAEAFF. CDR3 coding DNA: TGTGCCAGCAGCCCGACAGGGGCTGTGGCTGAAGCTTTCTTT.